The 26 T cell receptor beta chains below come from one sample, sequenced in a study of blood T cells in healthy people across ages. For the second PCR, which ran for roughly 7 to 11 cycles, a sample-barcoded 5' primer and a J-beta primer mix were used. Via MiXCR, TCRdb re-called the 5' RACE reads, giving one row per CDR3 protein. The data show about 1,500,000 distinct CDR3 sequences, with 40% to 50% seen just once and roughly 8.2% held by the top ten. Sequenced: blood. These receptors originate from a woman aged 18-29 years in good health.

The chain has TRBV7-9 and TRBJ2-4; the match to TRBD2 covers 8 bases. The J call may be mistaken, given a closer DNA end match to TRBJ2-7. Germline CDR1 reads SEHNR; CDR2 reads FQNEAQ (reference sequence). CDR3 length: 16 amino acids. This chain's CDR3 is CASSLVGGGSSHEQYF. DNA for the CDR3: TGTGCCAGCAGCTTAGTCGGGGGGGGGAGTAGCCACGAGCAGTACTTC.

This clonotype was seen just once. The DNA for the CDR3 is TGTGCCTGGGGCCCGACAGGGGACACTGAAGCTTTCTTT. This translates into CAWGPTGDTEAFF. This chain links TRBV30 with TRBJ1-1, with 8 bases aligning to TRBD1. The ends lost 5 bases at V and 3 bases at J; junction bases unmatched: 5. The CDR3 loop spans 13 amino acids. Germline V gene data show CDR1 as GTSNPN and CDR2 as SVGIG (reference sequence).

V is TRBV20-1 and J is TRBJ2-2, with TRBD1 as a possible D gene (7 bases). CDR1 and CDR2 from the germline V gene are DFQATT and SNEGSKA (reference sequence). The CDR3 loop spans 13 amino acids. Trimming removed 6 bases from V and 10 bases from J, with 18 bases in between. The CDR3 reads CSAPDQGGLELFF. The CDR3 bases are TGCAGTGCCCCAGACCAGGGGGGATTGGAGCTGTTTTTT.

This clonotype was counted a few times. The rearrangement joins TRBV2 to TRBJ1-2; TRBD1 matches at 7 bases. The V gene end was trimmed by 2 bases and the J gene end by 8 bases; junction bases not matched to a gene: 11. This CDR3 has 15 residues. The V gene's germline CDR1 is SNHLY and CDR2 FYNNEI. The CDR3 region is CASSEILQGSDGYTF. Written as DNA, the CDR3 is TGTGCCAGCAGTGAAATCTTACAGGGGTCCGACGGCTACACCTTC.

The J gene is TRBJ2-1, the V gene TRBV20-1; 7 bases fit TRBD2. This CDR3 is 12 amino acids long. Germline V gene lookup returns CDR1 DFQATT and CDR2 SNEGSKA (reference sequence). With 3 bases clipped from V and 6 bases from J, the junction kept 2 bases outside the gene matches. For the CDR3, the DNA is TGCAGTGCTAGTAAGCGGGGCAATGAGCAGTTCTTC. This sequence encodes CSASKRGNEQFF.

This sequence joins TRBV10-3 and TRBJ2-3; D is perhaps TRBD2 (6 bases). The germline V and J ends were trimmed by 3 bases and 3 bases, with 10 bases remaining between them. The germline gives CDR1 ENHRY, CDR2 SYGVKD. This CDR3 region has 14 residues. The CDR3 here is CAISDGSGTDTQYF. DNA of the CDR3: TGTGCCATCAGTGATGGCAGCGGGACAGATACGCAGTATTTT.

The rearrangement uses TRBV20-1 and TRBJ1-1, with a possible D match to TRBD1 (6 bases). This CDR3 has 14 residues. V lost 0 bases, J lost 7 bases, and 15 bases lay in between. The germline V gene has CDR1 DFQATT and CDR2 SNEGSKA (reference sequence). CDR3 region: CSARDRRGPNEAFF. CDR3 in DNA: TGCAGTGCTAGAGATCGGCGGGGGCCCAATGAAGCTTTCTTT.

V is TRBV10-3 and J is TRBJ2-7; a weak D match, TRBD1 (7 bases). CDR3 length: 16 residues. CDR1 and CDR2 from the germline V gene are ENHRY and SYGVKD. V was pared by 6 bases and J by 1 base, with 19 bases between. The CDR3 DNA follows: TGTGCCATCAGACCCGTGCTACAGGGGACTTCCTACGAGCAGTACTTC. This sequence encodes CAIRPVLQGTSYEQYF.

The rearrangement joins TRBV7-9 to TRBJ2-1; D not resolved. CDR3 length: 13 residues. The germline V gene has CDR1 SEHNR and CDR2 FQNEAQ (reference sequence). Trimming left V 6 bases short and J 9 bases short, with 15 bases between. The CDR3 sequence: CASRKEVRSEQFF. The DNA for the CDR3 is TGTGCCAGCAGAAAAGAAGTCCGGAGTGAGCAGTTCTTC.

This clonotype was picked up a small number of times. The CDR3 reads CASSLKLTDTQYF. The DNA for the CDR3 is TGTGCCAGCAGCTTAAAACTAACAGATACGCAGTATTTT. The chain combines TRBV7-8 with TRBJ2-3; D is unresolved. CDR1 is SGHVS, CDR2 FQNEAQ, per germline. The CDR3 loop spans 13 amino acids. Trimming stripped 2 bases from V and 3 bases from J, with 6 bases between.

This clonotype is a singleton in its sample. The V and J genes are TRBV12-3 or TRBV12-4 and TRBJ1-4, with D hard to call. Trimming stripped 7 bases from V and 4 bases from J, with 13 bases between. The CDR3 is 14 residues long. The CDR3 here is CASKGGNSNEKLFF. The CDR3 DNA reads as TGTGCCAGCAAAGGCGGAAATAGTAATGAAAAACTGTTTTTT.

This clonotype was detected only once. The chain joins TRBV20-1 to TRBJ2-5; possibly TRBD1 or TRBD2 for D (5 bases each). The J call may be wrong; the DNA end is better matched by TRBJ2-7. Germline V gene lookup returns CDR1 DFQATT and CDR2 SNEGSKA (reference sequence). CDR3 size: 15 residues. CDR3: CSARLGLGGLYEQYF. The CDR3 DNA is TGCAGTGCTAGGTTGGGGCTGGGCGGACTCTACGAGCAGTACTTC.

This clonotype showed up just once. The chain is built from TRBV10-2 and TRBJ2-5, with D perhaps being TRBD1 or TRBD2 (7 bases each). The J call could be wrong; TRBJ2-1 is a better fit for the DNA end. CDR1 is WSHSY and CDR2 is SAAADI in the germline V gene. CDR3 length: 15 residues. The CDR3 loop reads CASRADREGQETQFF. Written as DNA, the CDR3 is TGCGCCAGCAGAGCCGACAGGGAGGGACAAGAGACCCAGTTCTTC.

The chain employs TRBV20-1 and TRBJ1-2, with 9 positions matching TRBD1. The V gene's germline CDR1 is DFQATT and CDR2 SNEGSKA (reference sequence). Trimming removed 0 bases from V and 8 bases from J; junction bases left unmatched: 13. There are 16 residues in the CDR3. CDR3 protein: CSAREGGTGFLLGYTF. Written as DNA, the CDR3 is TGCAGTGCTAGAGAGGGGGGGACAGGGTTCCTTTTGGGCTACACCTTC.

The chain links TRBV7-3 to TRBJ2-3, with 8 bases identical to TRBD2. There are 14 residues in the CDR3. Germline V gene lookup returns CDR1 SGHTA and CDR2 FQGTGA. Unmatched junction bases numbered 14, after V lost 10 bases and J lost 8 bases. This CDR3 is CATTGGLWGGTQYF. The CDR3 nucleotides read TGTGCCACGACGGGGGGGTTATGGGGAGGTACGCAGTATTTT.

This sequence joins TRBV29-1 and TRBJ1-2, with 8 bases that match TRBD1. The CDR3 consists of 15 residues. The J segment lost 5 bases and the V segment lost 2 bases, leaving 10 bases of the junction unmatched. CDR1 and CDR2 from the germline V gene are SQVTM and ANQGSEA. CDR3 region: CSVEIVAGGEYGYTF. The CDR3 bases are TGCAGCGTTGAAATAGTGGCAGGGGGCGAATATGGCTACACCTTC.

The chain links TRBV4-1 to TRBJ2-7; 7 bases match TRBD1. Losses at the gene ends were 4 bases for V and 3 bases for J; bases not matched to a gene: 6. CDR3 length: 14 amino acids. Germline loops: CDR1 MGHRA, CDR2 YSYEKL. The CDR3 DNA reads TGCGCCAGCAGCCCGACAGGGCAAAACTACGAGCAGTACTTC. The encoded protein is CASSPTGQNYEQYF.

The genes are TRBV7-9 and TRBJ1-2, with 8 bases identical to TRBD1. The J segment lost 2 bases and the V segment lost 6 bases, leaving 5 bases of the junction unmatched. This CDR3 is 14 amino acids long. Germline assignment: CDR1 SEHNR and CDR2 FQNEAQ (reference sequence). CDR3 loop: CASRPGGGNYGYTF. Written as DNA, the CDR3 is TGTGCCAGCAGGCCAGGGGGCGGGAACTATGGCTACACCTTC. The full variable domain, in which reference TRBV7-9 and TRBJ1-2 provide the parts outside the CDR3, is DTGVSQNPRHKITKRGQNVTFRCDPISEHNRLYWYRQTLGQGPEFLTYFQNEAQLEKSRLLSDRFSAERPKGSFSTLEIQRTEQGDSAMYLCASRPGGGNYGYTFGSGTRLTVV.

This chain links TRBV7-2 with TRBJ2-3; 12 nucleotides agree with TRBD2. The germline V gene encodes CDR1 SGHTA and CDR2 FQGNSA. Trimming at V came to 0 bases and at J to 3 bases, leaving 7 bases not matched to a gene. This CDR3 has 18 amino acids. The CDR3 DNA reads TGTGCCAGCAGCTTAGCGAGTCCTAGCGGGAGGGTGACAGATACGCAGTATTTT. As protein: CASSLASPSGRVTDTQYF.

The rearrangement joins TRBV25-1 to TRBJ1-1; D gene unclear. Germline V gene lookup returns CDR1 MGHDK and CDR2 SYGVNS. This CDR3 contains 14 residues. V was clipped by 2 bases and J by 0 bases, with 7 bases between them. The CDR3 reads CASSEGRMNTEAFF. In DNA, the CDR3 is TGTGCCAGCAGTGAAGGCAGAATGAACACTGAAGCTTTCTTT. Variable domain in full (rest from reference TRBV25-1 and TRBJ1-1): EADIYQTPRYLVIGTGKKITLECSQTMGHDKMYWYQQDPGMELHLIHYSYGVNSTEKGDLSSESTVSRIRTEHFPLTLESARPSHTSQYLCASSEGRMNTEAFFGQGTRLTVV.

The chain links TRBV27 to TRBJ1-2; a weak D match, TRBD1 (5 bases). The V gene's germline CDR1 is MNHEY and CDR2 SMNVEV (reference sequence). The CDR3 totals 14 residues. V was shortened by 3 bases and J by 4 bases, with 12 bases between the two germline ends. CDR3 in amino acids: CASSFPSGTYGYTF. For the CDR3, the DNA is TGTGCCAGCAGTTTCCCCTCCGGGACCTATGGCTACACCTTC.

This chain joins TRBV5-1 and TRBJ1-6, with unresolved D. Germline CDR1 SGHRS, CDR2 YFSETQ. The CDR3 is 16 amino acids. V dropped 3 bases and J dropped 10 bases, with 20 bases sitting between them. CDR3 coding DNA: TGCGCCAGCAGCTCATCCTCCCTGAACCCGGGCTCACCCCTCCACTTT. This encodes CASSSSSLNPGSPLHF.

This clonotype was seen only a few times. V usage is TRBV4-2 and J usage is TRBJ2-3; 13 bases are shared with TRBD2. This CDR3 contains 18 residues. Per the germline V gene, CDR1 is LGHNA and CDR2 is YNFKEQ. V lost 4 bases and J lost 2; bases outside the gene matches: 9. The CDR3 sequence: CASSREGLAGTDTDTQYF. The CDR3 region has the DNA TGTGCCAGCAGCCGAGAGGGACTAGCGGGGACAGACACAGATACGCAGTATTTT.

V gene TRBV6-5 combines with J gene TRBJ1-4; TRBD1 agrees at 8 bases. The CDR3 has 14 residues. V was clipped by 5 bases and J by 6 bases; unmatched bases: 5. In germline, CDR1 is MNHEY, CDR2 SVGAGI. The CDR3 loop reads CASSRTGRDEKLFF. DNA of the CDR3: TGTGCCAGCAGTCGGACAGGGCGGGATGAAAAACTGTTTTTT.

This clonotype was observed a few times. V and J are TRBV9 and TRBJ2-3; TRBD2 might be the D (6 bases). Germline V gives CDR1 SGDLS, CDR2 YYNGEE. This CDR3 is built from 20 residues. V dropped 0 bases and J dropped 4 bases, with 27 bases sitting between them. In DNA form, the CDR3 reads TGTGCCAGCAGCGTAGTATCTCGTGCAACGGCGGCCGGGAGATCAGATACGCAGTATTTT. This gives the protein CASSVVSRATAAGRSDTQYF.

This clonotype was counted between two and nine times. This chain uses TRBV5-1 with TRBJ1-1, with D tentatively TRBD1 (6 bases). The CDR3 has 15 residues. Trimming shortened V by 3 bases and J by 0 bases, and 12 bases separated the two germline ends. Germline V CDR1 and CDR2: SGHRS, YFSETQ. CDR3 nucleotides: TGCGCCAGCAGCTCCGGACAGTTAGTGAACACTGAAGCTTTCTTT. It codes for CASSSGQLVNTEAFF.